The 2 T cell receptor beta chains below come from one sample, sequenced in a study of cytomegalovirus exposure and HLA in healthy donors. The PCR was carried out with 60 Vbeta primers and 13 Jbeta primers. TCRdb keeps only in-frame clones here, not all; method: immunoSEQ multiplex PCR. The sample carries approximately 110,000 clones, 74% recorded once. Sequences were obtained from PBMCs. The receptors derive from a man aged 50 or older in good health and CMV-seropositive.

The rearrangement joins TRBV6-5 to TRBJ1-2, with 9 bases matching TRBD1. The CDR3 runs 15 residues. Germline assignment: CDR1 MNHEY and CDR2 SVGAGI. The ends lost 6 bases at V and 4 bases at J; junction bases unmatched: 9. The CDR3 region is CASRDRGSLSYGYTF. CDR3 DNA sequence: TGTGCCAGCAGGGACAGGGGCTCCCTTAGCTATGGCTACACCTTC.

This rearrangement joins TRBV19 to TRBJ2-5, with 7 bases aligning to TRBD1. V gave up 5 bases and J gave up 2 bases; unmatched junction bases: 8. The CDR3 loop spans 15 amino acids. CDR1 is LNHDA, CDR2 SQIVND, per germline (reference sequence). CDR3 DNA sequence: TGTGCCAGTAGTCCCTCCCAGGGGGTTCAAGAGACCCAGTACTTC. Translation: CASSPSQGVQETQYF.